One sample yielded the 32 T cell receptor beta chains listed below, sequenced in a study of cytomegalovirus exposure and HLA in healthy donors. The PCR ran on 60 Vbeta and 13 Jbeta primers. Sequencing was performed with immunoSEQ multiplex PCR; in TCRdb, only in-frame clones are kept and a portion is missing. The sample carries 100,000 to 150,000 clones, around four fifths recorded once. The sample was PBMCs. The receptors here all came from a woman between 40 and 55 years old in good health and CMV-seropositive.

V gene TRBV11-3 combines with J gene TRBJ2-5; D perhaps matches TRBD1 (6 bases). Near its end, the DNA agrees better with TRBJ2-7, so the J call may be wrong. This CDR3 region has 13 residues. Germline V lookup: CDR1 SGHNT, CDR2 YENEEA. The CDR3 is CASSFGQSYEQYF. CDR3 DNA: TGTGCCAGCAGCTTTGGACAGTCCTACGAGCAGTACTTC.

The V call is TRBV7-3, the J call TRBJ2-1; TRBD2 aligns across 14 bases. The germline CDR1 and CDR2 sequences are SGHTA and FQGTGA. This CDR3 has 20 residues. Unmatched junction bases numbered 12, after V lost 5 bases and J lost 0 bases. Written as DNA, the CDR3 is TGTGCCAGCAGCCCCCTCGGACTAGCGGGAGGCACCAGCTCCTACAATGAGCAGTTCTTC. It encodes CASSPLGLAGGTSSYNEQFF.

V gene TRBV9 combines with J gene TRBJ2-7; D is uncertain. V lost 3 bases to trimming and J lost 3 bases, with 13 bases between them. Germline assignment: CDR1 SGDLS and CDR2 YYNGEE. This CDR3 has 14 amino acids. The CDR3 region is CASSGSVGGYEQYF. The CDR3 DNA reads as TGTGCCAGCAGCGGATCGGTTGGCGGCTACGAGCAGTACTTC.

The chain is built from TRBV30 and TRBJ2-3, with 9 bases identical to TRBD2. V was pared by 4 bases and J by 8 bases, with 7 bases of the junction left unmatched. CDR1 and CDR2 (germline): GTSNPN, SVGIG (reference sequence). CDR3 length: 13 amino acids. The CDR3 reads CAWTVAGVLTQYF. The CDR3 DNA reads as TGTGCCTGGACGGTAGCGGGGGTCCTTACGCAGTATTTT.

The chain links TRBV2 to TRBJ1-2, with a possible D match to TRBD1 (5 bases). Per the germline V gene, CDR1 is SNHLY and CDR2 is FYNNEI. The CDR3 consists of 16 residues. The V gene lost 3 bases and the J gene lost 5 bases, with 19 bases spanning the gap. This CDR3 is CASSDVGDPGDYGYTF. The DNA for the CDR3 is TGTGCCAGCAGTGATGTGGGGGATCCGGGGGATTATGGCTACACCTTC.

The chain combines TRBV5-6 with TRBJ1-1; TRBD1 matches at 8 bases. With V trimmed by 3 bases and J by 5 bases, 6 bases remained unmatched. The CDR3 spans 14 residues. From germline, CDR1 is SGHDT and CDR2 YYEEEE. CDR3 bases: TGTGCCAGCAGCTGGCAGGGGGCGCAGACTGAAGCTTTCTTT. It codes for CASSWQGAQTEAFF.

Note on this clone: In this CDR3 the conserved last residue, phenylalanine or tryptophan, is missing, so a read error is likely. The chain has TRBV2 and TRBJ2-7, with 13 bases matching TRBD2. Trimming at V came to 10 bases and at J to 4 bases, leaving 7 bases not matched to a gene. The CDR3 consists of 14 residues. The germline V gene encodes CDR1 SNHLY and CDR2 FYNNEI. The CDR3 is CANQGLAGRYEQYL. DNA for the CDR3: TGTGCCAACCAGGGACTAGCGGGAAGGTACGAGCAGTACCTC.

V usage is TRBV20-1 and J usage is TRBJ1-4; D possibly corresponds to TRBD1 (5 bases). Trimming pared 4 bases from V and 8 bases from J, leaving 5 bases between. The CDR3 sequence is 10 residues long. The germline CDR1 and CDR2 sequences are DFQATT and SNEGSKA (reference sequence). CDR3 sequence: CSANREKLFF. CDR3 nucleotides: TGCAGTGCTAACAGGGAAAAACTGTTTTTT.

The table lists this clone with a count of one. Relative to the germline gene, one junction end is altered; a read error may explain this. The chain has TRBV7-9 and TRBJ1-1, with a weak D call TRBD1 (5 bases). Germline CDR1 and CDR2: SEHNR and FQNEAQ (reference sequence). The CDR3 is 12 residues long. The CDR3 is CSSSFTGTEAFF. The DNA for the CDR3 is TGTTCCAGCAGCTTTACAGGCACTGAAGCTTTCTTT. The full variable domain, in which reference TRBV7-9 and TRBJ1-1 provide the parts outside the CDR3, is DTGVSQNPRHKITKRGQNVTFRCDPISEHNRLYWYRQTLGQGPEFLTYFQNEAQLEKSRLLSDRFSAERPKGSFSTLEIQRTEQGDSAMYLCSSSFTGTEAFFGQGTRLTVV.

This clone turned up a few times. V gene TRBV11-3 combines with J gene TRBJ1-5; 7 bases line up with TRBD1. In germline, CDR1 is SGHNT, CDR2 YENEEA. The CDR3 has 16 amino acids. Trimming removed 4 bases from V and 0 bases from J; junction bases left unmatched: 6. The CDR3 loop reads CASSSGTADSNQPQHF. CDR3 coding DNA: TGTGCCAGCAGCTCAGGGACAGCCGATAGCAATCAGCCCCAGCATTTT.

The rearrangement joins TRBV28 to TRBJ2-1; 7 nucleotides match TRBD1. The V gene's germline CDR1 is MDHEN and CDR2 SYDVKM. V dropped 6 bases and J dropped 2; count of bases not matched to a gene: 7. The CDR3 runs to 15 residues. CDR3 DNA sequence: TGTGCCAGCAGGCATACAGGGGACACCTACAATGAGCAGTTCTTC. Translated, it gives CASRHTGDTYNEQFF.

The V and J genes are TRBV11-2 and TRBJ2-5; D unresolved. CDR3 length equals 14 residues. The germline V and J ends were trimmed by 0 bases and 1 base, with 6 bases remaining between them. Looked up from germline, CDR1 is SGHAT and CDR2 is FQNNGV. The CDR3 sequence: CASSLEAVQETQYF. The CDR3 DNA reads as TGTGCCAGCAGCTTAGAGGCGGTCCAAGAGACCCAGTACTTC.

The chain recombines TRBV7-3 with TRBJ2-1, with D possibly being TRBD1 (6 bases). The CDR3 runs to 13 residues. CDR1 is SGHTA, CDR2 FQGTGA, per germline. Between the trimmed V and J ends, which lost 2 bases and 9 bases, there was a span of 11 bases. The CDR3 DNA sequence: TGTGCCAGCAGCTTACAGGGGCCGAGTGAGCAGTTCTTC. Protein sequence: CASSLQGPSEQFF. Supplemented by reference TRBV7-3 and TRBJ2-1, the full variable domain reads GAGVSQTPSNKVTEKGKYVELRCDPISGHTALYWYRQSLGQGPEFLIYFQGTGAADDSGLPNDRFFAVRPEGSVSTLKIQRTERGDSAVYLCASSLQGPSEQFFGPGTRLTVL.

CDR3 nucleotides: TGCGCCAGCAGCGCTGCGGGCCAGTACAATGAGCAGTTCTTC. As protein: CASSAAGQYNEQFF. The chain has TRBV5-1 and TRBJ2-1; a weak D match, TRBD2 (5 bases). The CDR3 loop spans 14 amino acids. Germline V lookup: CDR1 SGHRS, CDR2 YFSETQ. V lost 4 bases and J 4 bases, leaving 12 bases between the germline ends.

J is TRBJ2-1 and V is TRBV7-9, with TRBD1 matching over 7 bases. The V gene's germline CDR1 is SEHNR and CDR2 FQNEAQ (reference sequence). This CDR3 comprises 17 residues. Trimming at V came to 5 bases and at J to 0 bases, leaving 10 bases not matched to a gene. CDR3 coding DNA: TGTGCCAGCAGCCCGGCACATGGGGACAGCTCCTACAATGAGCAGTTCTTC. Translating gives CASSPAHGDSSYNEQFF. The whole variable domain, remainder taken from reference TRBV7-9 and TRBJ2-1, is DTGVSQNPRHKITKRGQNVTFRCDPISEHNRLYWYRQTLGQGPEFLTYFQNEAQLEKSRLLSDRFSAERPKGSFSTLEIQRTEQGDSAMYLCASSPAHGDSSYNEQFFGPGTRLTVL.

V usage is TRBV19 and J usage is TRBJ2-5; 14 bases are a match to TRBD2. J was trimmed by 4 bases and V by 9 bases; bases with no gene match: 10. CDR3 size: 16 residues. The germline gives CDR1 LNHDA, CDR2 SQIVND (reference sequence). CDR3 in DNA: TGTGCCAGCTCCACTGGGACTAGCGGGAGAGGAGAGACCCAGTACTTC. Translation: CASSTGTSGRGETQYF.

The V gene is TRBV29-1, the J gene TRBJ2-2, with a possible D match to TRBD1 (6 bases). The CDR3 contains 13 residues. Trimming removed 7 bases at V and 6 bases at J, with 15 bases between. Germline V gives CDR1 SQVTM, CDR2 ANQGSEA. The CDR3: CSARGQRSGELFF. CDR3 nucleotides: TGCAGCGCCAGAGGACAGAGGTCCGGGGAGCTGTTTTTT.

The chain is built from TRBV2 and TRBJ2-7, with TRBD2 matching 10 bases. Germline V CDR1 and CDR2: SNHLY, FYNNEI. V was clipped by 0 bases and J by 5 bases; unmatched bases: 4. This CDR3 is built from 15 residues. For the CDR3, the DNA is TGTGCCAGCAGTGAAGCCAGGACTAGCGGACACGAGCAGTACTTC. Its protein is CASSEARTSGHEQYF. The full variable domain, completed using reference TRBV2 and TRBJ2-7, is EPEVTQTPSHQVTQMGQEVILRCVPISNHLYFYWYRQILGQKVEFLVSFYNNEISEKSEIFDDQFSVERPDGSNFTLKIRSTKLEDSAMYFCASSEARTSGHEQYFGPGTRLTVT.

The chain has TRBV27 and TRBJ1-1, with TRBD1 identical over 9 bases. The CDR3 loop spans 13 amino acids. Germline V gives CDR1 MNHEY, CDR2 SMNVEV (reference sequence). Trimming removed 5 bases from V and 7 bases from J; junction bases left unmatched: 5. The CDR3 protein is CASSGGQGVEAFF. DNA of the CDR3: TGTGCCAGCAGTGGGGGACAGGGCGTTGAAGCTTTCTTT.

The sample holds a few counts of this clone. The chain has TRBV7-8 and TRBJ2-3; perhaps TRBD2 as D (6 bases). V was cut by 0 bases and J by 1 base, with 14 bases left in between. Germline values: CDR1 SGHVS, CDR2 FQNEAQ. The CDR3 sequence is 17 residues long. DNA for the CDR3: TGTGCCAGCAGCTTAGCGACGGGGGTAACGGGCACAGATACGCAGTATTTT. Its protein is CASSLATGVTGTDTQYF. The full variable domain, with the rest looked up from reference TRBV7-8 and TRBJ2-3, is GAGVSQSPRYKVAKRGQDVALRCDPISGHVSLFWYQQALGQGPEFLTYFQNEAQLDKSGLPSDRFFAERPEGSVSTLKIQRTQQEDSAVYLCASSLATGVTGTDTQYFGPGTRLTVL.

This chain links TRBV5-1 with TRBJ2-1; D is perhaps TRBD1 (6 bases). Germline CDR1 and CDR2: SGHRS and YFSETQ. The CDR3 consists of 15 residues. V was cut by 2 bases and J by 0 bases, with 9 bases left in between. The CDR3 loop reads CASSFGGNSYNEQFF. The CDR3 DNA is TGCGCCAGCAGCTTTGGGGGCAACTCCTACAATGAGCAGTTCTTC.

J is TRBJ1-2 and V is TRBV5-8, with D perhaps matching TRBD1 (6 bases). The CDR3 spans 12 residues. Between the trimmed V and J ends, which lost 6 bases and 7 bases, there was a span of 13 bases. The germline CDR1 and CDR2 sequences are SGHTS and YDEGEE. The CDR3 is CASTHRVGGYTF. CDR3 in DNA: TGTGCCAGCACCCACAGGGTTGGTGGCTACACCTTC.

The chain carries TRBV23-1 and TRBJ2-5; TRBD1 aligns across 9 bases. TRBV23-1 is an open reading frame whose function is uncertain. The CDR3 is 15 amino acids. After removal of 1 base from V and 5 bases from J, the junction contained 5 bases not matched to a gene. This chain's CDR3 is CASSQLDRGYETQYF. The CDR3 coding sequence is TGCGCCAGCAGTCAATTGGACAGGGGTTATGAGACCCAGTACTTC.

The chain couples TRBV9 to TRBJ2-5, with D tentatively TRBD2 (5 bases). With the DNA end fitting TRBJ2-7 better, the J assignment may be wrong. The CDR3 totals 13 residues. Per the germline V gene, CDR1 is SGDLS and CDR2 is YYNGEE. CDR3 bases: TGTGCCAGCAGTGGAGGCGCTCCCCCCGAGCAGTACTTC. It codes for CASSGGAPPEQYF.

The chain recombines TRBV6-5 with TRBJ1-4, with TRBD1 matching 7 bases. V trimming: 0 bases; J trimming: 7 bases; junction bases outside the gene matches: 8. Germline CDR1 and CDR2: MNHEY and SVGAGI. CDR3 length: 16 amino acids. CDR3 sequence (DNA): TGTGCCAGCAGTTACTCGACAGGGCTCCGTCCTGAAAAACTGTTTTTT. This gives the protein CASSYSTGLRPEKLFF.

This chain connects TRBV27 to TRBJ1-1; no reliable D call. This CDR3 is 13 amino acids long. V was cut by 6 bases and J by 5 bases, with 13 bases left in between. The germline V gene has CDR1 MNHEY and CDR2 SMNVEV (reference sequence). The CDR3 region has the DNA TGTGCCAGCAGATTAGGCTCTTATACTGAAGCTTTCTTT. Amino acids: CASRLGSYTEAFF.

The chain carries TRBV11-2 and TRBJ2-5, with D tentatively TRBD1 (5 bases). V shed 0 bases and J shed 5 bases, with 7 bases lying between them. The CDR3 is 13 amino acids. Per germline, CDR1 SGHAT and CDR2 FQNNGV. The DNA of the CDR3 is TGTGCCAGCAGCTTAGAGCCAGGGGAGACCCAGTACTTC. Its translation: CASSLEPGETQYF.

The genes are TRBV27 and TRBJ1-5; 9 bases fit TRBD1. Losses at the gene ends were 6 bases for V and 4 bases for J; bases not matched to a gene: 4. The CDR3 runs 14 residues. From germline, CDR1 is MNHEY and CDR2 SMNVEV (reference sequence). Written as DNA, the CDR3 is TGTGCCAGCAGGCCGGGACAGGGTAATCAGCCCCAGCATTTT. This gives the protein CASRPGQGNQPQHF.

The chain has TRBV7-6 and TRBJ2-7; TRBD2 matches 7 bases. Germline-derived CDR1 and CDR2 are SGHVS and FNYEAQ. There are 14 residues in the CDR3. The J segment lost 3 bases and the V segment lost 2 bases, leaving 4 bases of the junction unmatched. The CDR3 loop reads CASSLTGGVYEQYF. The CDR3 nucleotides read TGTGCCAGCAGCTTAACGGGAGGCGTCTACGAGCAGTACTTC.

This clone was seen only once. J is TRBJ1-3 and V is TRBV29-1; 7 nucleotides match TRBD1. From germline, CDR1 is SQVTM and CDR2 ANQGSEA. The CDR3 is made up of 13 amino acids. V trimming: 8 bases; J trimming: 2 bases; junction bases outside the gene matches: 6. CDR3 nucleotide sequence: TGCAGCAGTTCAGGGGGACCTGGAAACACCATATATTTT. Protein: CSSSGGPGNTIYF. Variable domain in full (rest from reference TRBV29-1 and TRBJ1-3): SAVISQKPSRDICQRGTSLTIQCQVDSQVTMMFWYRQQPGQSLTLIATANQGSEATYESGFVIDKFPISRPNLTFSTLTVSNMSPEDSSIYLCSSSGGPGNTIYFGEGSWLTVV.

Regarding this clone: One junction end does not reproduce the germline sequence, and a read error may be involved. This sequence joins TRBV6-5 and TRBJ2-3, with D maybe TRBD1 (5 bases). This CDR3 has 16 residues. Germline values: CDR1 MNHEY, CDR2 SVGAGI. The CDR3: CASTYRGTGSTDTQYF. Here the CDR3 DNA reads TGTGCCAGCACTTACCGAGGCACAGGTAGCACAGATACGCAGTATTTT.

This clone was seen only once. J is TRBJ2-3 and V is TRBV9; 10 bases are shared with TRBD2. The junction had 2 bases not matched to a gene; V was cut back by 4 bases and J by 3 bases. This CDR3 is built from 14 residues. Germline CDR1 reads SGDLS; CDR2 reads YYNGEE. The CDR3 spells CASSFSGRTDTQYF. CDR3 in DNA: TGTGCCAGCAGCTTTAGCGGGAGGACAGATACGCAGTATTTT.